This TCR beta chain was retrieved from a study of OX40 agonist ivuxolimab in advanced cancers. Study overall: Patients were treated with ivuxolimab, an agonistic anti-OX40 (CD134) antibody.

Overall study results and limits: On average, CD8+ T cells showed a greater number of expanded clones than CD4+. Within 6 weeks, CD4+ and CD8+ blood T cells expanded clonally at 0.1 to 3.0 mg/kg.

For this clone: Antigen unknown.

Sequencing was performed with immunoSEQ multiplex PCR; in TCRdb, only in-frame clones are kept and a portion is missing. This table holds around 53,000 clones, 93% found once. With V trimmed by 6 bases and J by 6 bases, 5 bases remained unmatched. CDR3 length: 13 amino acids. Germline CDR1 reads ENHRY; CDR2 reads SYGVKD. This chain uses TRBV10-3 with TRBJ1-1, with 9 bases lining up with TRBD1. Sequenced here: CD4+ or CD8+ T cells sorted from blood, sampled in a trial of the OX40 agonist ivuxolimab. The receptor was derived from an adult with an advanced solid tumor such as melanoma, head and neck, liver or kidney cancer. Here the CDR3 reads CAISGQGSPEAFF. The CDR3 DNA reads as TGTGCCATCAGCGGACAGGGGAGCCCTGAAGCTTTCTTT.